This T cell receptor (beta chain) is from a study of metastatic and nonmetastatic thyroid tumors. Study context: Comparison of repertoires was carried out across blood and tumor or nodule tissue from malignant and benign thyroid patients.

Points on this clone: As yet, its antigen is unknown.

No patient had received any treatment before thyroid surgery. TCRdb redid the clone calls on the PCR reads using MiXCR. The sample includes around 19,000 clones, around 33% of them seen just once. V shed 2 bases, J shed 6 bases, and the junction held 18 bases outside the gene matches. The germline CDR1 and CDR2 sequences are MNHEY and SVGEGT. The CDR3 is made up of 18 amino acids. The study's findings and limits: The reported finding was significantly higher TCR beta diversity in malignant thyroid tumors relative to benign nodules, in blood and tumor.

The specimen sequenced was tumor tissue. The TCR originated in a female donor with papillary thyroid cancer or a benign thyroid nodule (not recorded which). Some clones in this sample may be carry-over from other donors' samples. The J gene is TRBJ1-2, the V gene TRBV6-2 or TRBV6-3; 7 positions agree with TRBD1. CDR3 nucleotides: TGTGCCAGCAGTTACCTCATAAACGGCCGCTATGGGACAGATGGCTACACCTTC. This translates into CASSYLINGRYGTDGYTF.